This T cell receptor (beta chain) was profiled in a study of cytomegalovirus exposure and HLA in healthy donors. Measured with immunoSEQ multiplex PCR; TCRdb has only the in-frame clones, and not every one. The sample records some 350,000 clones, 75% to 90% being singletons. CDR1 and CDR2 from the germline V gene are SNHLY and FYNNEI. The CDR3 totals 14 residues. Trimming left V 6 bases short and J 4 bases short, with 15 bases between. The donors formed part of the approximately 120-subject validation cohort, distinct from the 666-subject first cohort. The receptor's source is a woman aged 25-40 years in good health and CMV-seropositive. The chain combines TRBV2 with TRBJ1-1; weak D call: TRBD1 (6 bases). Sequencing input: PBMCs. The CDR3 region is CASRGTYQGTEAFF. The CDR3, as DNA: TGTGCCAGCAGGGGGACATATCAGGGCACTGAAGCTTTCTTT.